This TCR beta chain was retrieved from a study of T cells in Graves' hyperthyroidism and ophthalmopathy. This clonotype came up many times. Its antigen is unidentified. Points from the study as a whole: Ophthalmopathy and stable hyperthyroidism were separated by a 13 V-J model. The model foresaw ophthalmopathy a median approximately 6.1 months prior to onset.

The J segment lost 10 bases and the V segment lost 0 bases, leaving 8 bases of the junction unmatched. From germline, CDR1 is LGHDT and CDR2 YNNKEL (reference sequence). CDR3 length equals 14 residues. It was RNA transcripts that yielded the amplified TCR beta CDR3 regions. Using the HTBI primer set, a first-round RT-PCR was run on the TCR CDR3. TCRdb analysed the multiplex PCR reads with MiXCR anew, one entry per CDR3 protein. Among 400,000 to 500,000 distinct CDR3 sequences listed, approximately 13% were seen once. The specimen sequenced was blood. The receptor was isolated from a woman aged 18-30 years with Graves' hyperthyroidism. The chain has TRBV3-1 and TRBJ2-5; 7 positions match TRBD2. This chain's CDR3 is CASSQEASGMGQYF. CDR3 sequence (DNA): TGTGCCAGCAGCCAAGAGGCCAGCGGGATGGGCCAGTACTTC.